The TCR beta chain under discussion was sequenced for a study of blood T cells in healthy people across ages. Study-wide results and caveats: Unknown donor CMV status possibly confounded expanded clonotype changes.

Germline V gene sequence: CDR1 SGHRS, CDR2 YFSETQ. Trimming took off 5 bases at V and 2 bases at J, with 13 bases between the two ends. The CDR3 is 14 amino acids. Total RNA amounts of at least 5.5 micrograms were extracted per sample. This clonotype was picked up a small number of times. No antigen is known for it. With a J-beta primer mix and a sample-barcoded 5' primer, a second PCR ran 7 to 11 cycles. A single record per CDR3 protein comes from TCRdb applying MiXCR to the 5' RACE reads. The sample carries 850,000 to 1,000,000 distinct CDR3 sequences, 40% to 60% recorded once. This clonotype originated in a man younger than 45 in good health. V gene TRBV5-1 combines with J gene TRBJ2-5; tentative D call: TRBD1 (5 bases). What was sequenced was blood. CDR3 amino acids: CASRFSQGQETQYF. The CDR3 nucleotides are TGCGCCAGCAGATTCTCCCAGGGACAAGAGACCCAGTACTTC.